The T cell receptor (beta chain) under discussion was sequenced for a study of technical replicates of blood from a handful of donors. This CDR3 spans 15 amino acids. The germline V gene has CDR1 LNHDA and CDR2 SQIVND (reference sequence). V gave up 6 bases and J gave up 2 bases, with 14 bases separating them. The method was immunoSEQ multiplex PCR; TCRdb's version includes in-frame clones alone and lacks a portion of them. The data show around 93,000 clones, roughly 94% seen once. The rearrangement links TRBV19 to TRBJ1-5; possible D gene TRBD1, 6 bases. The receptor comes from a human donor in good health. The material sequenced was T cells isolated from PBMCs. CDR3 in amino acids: CASRLGRGGNQPQHF. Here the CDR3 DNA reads TGTGCCAGTAGACTCGGGAGGGGGGGCAATCAGCCCCAGCATTTT.